This T cell receptor (beta chain) was documented in a study of T cell clones after liver transplantation. Study as a whole: TCRbeta sequencing after a pre-transplant mixed lymphocyte reaction identified graft-donor-reactive clones, later tracked in post-transplant blood. Third-party-reactive TCRbeta sequences from pre-transplant mixed lymphocyte reactions served as antigen-independent comparators. Overall study findings and caveats: Circulating graft-donor-reactive CD4 TCRbeta sequences fell significantly post-transplant in 5 of 8 subjects.

Comments on this clone: The antigen is unknown.

Produced via immunoSEQ multiplex PCR; TCRdb's table is partial and in-frame only. This sample has roughly 100,000 clones; approximately 85% occur once, and the top ten carry over 0.75%. Source: CD4+ T cells from blood, taken before liver transplant. The receptor's source is a human donor who received a liver transplant.

The CDR3 sequence: CASSSAGWSYEQYF. In nucleotides, the CDR3 is TGTGCCAGCAGCTCAGCGGGGTGGTCCTACGAGCAGTACTTC. This chain links TRBV7-2 with TRBJ2-7; 7 bases map to TRBD2. V was pared by 4 bases and J by 1 base, with 4 bases of the junction left unmatched. The CDR3 runs 14 residues. The V gene's germline CDR1 is SGHTA and CDR2 FQGNSA.